Following are 16 T cell receptor beta chains from one sample sequenced in a study of shared clonotypes between healthy human individuals. TCRdb's table, derived via immunoSEQ multiplex PCR, lists solely in-frame clones and lacks some. The sample records about 480,000 clones, 79% being singletons. Sequencing input: PBMCs. All receptors come from a woman aged 40 to 50 in good health. Some clones in this sample may be carry-over from other donors' samples.

V and J are TRBV18 and TRBJ2-2; D is ambiguous. Deletions cut 6 bases from V and 1 base from J, with 9 bases between. Germline-derived CDR1 and CDR2 are KGHSH and LQKENI. CDR3 length: 14 residues. CDR3 sequence reads: CASSRQQNTGELFF. CDR3 DNA sequence: TGTGCCAGCTCCCGACAACAGAACACCGGGGAGCTGTTTTTT.

V gene TRBV2 combines with J gene TRBJ2-1; D might be TRBD2 (6 bases). Trimming stripped 8 bases from V and 0 bases from J, with 20 bases between. The CDR3 length is 17 residues. Looked up from germline, CDR1 is SNHLY and CDR2 is FYNNEI. Here the CDR3 DNA reads TGTGCCAGCCGGGACTCGAAAAGAGGGAGCTCCTACAATGAGCAGTTCTTC. Protein product: CASRDSKRGSSYNEQFF. Together with reference TRBV2 and TRBJ2-1, the CDR3 gives the full variable domain: EPEVTQTPSHQVTQMGQEVILRCVPISNHLYFYWYRQILGQKVEFLVSFYNNEISEKSEIFDDQFSVERPDGSNFTLKIRSTKLEDSAMYFCASRDSKRGSSYNEQFFGPGTRLTVL.

V usage is TRBV19 and J usage is TRBJ2-6; the match to TRBD1 covers 9 bases. V trimming: 1 base; J trimming: 2 bases; junction bases outside the gene matches: 9. Germline V gene sequence: CDR1 LNHDA, CDR2 SQIVND (reference sequence). The CDR3 totals 19 residues. The CDR3 here is CASSIVTGGLMAGANVLTF. CDR3 in DNA: TGTGCCAGTAGTATAGTTACAGGGGGCTTAATGGCTGGGGCCAACGTCCTGACTTTC.

The DNA of the CDR3 is TGTGCCAGCAGCCCCACATACAGGGTCTGGGGCAATGAGCAGTTCTTC. Its protein is CASSPTYRVWGNEQFF. The V call is TRBV7-8, the J call TRBJ2-1; TRBD1 is a possible D gene (6 bases). Trimming removed 5 bases at V and 6 bases at J, with 20 bases between. Germline V gives CDR1 SGHVS, CDR2 FQNEAQ. CDR3 length equals 16 residues.

The chain combines TRBV7-9 with TRBJ2-1; the D is unclear. The CDR3 runs to 12 residues. Germline lookup yields CDR1 SEHNR and CDR2 FQNEAQ (reference sequence). The germline V and J ends were trimmed by 5 bases and 6 bases, with 8 bases remaining between them. CDR3 amino acids: CASSPPGNEQFF. CDR3 DNA sequence: TGTGCCAGCAGCCCCCCGGGCAATGAGCAGTTCTTC.

This sequence joins TRBV19 and TRBJ2-7; TRBD2 might be the D (5 bases). CDR1 and CDR2 (germline): LNHDA, SQIVND (reference sequence). The CDR3 spans 14 residues. The V end was cut by 4 bases, the J end by 3 bases, with 13 bases between. The CDR3 reads CASSRVGNNYEQYF. The CDR3 nucleotides read TGTGCCAGTAGTAGGGTCGGGAACAACTACGAGCAGTACTTC.

The chain recombines TRBV28 with TRBJ1-5; D remains unclear. Germline CDR1 reads MDHEN; CDR2 reads SYDVKM. The CDR3 has 15 amino acids. V was cut by 7 bases and J by 6 bases, with 19 bases left in between. CDR3 region: CASIAVGVKSQPQHF. The CDR3, as DNA: TGTGCCAGCATTGCTGTCGGGGTAAAAAGTCAGCCCCAGCATTTT.

The gene calls are TRBV4-1 and TRBJ2-3, with TRBD1 matching over 8 bases. The trim removed 6 bases at V and 2 bases at J, leaving 16 bases unmatched. Germline CDR1 reads MGHRA; CDR2 reads YSYEKL. The CDR3 runs to 18 residues. In DNA, the CDR3 is TGCGCCAGCAGTCCCAGGGGGCTGGGGCTCGATATCACAGATACGCAGTATTTT. It encodes CASSPRGLGLDITDTQYF.

The gene calls are TRBV7-3 and TRBJ2-3, with 8 bases that match TRBD2. This CDR3 is 14 amino acids long. Germline trimming cut 4 bases from V and 7 bases from J; bases unmatched to any gene: 7. In germline, CDR1 is SGHTA, CDR2 FQGTGA. The CDR3 sequence is CASSSNRGGNTQYF. The CDR3 coding sequence is TGTGCCAGCAGCTCTAATCGCGGGGGGAATACGCAGTATTTT.

CDR3 DNA: TGCGCCAGCAGCCCGACTAGCGGGAGGAACACCGGGGAGCTGTTTTTT. It encodes CASSPTSGRNTGELFF. This sequence joins TRBV4-1 and TRBJ2-2; 12 bases fit TRBD2. From germline, CDR1 is MGHRA and CDR2 YSYEKL. The trim removed 4 bases at V and 1 base at J, leaving 1 base unmatched. CDR3 length: 16 amino acids.

The V and J genes are TRBV7-3 and TRBJ2-1, with D uncertain. With 2 bases removed from V and 5 bases from J, the gap between germline ends came to 7 bases. The CDR3 contains 13 residues. The germline V gene encodes CDR1 SGHTA and CDR2 FQGTGA. CDR3 protein: CASSLFGNNEQFF. The DNA of the CDR3 is TGTGCCAGCAGCTTATTTGGAAACAATGAGCAGTTCTTC.

This clone was seen once. V usage is TRBV11-2 and J usage is TRBJ2-5, with TRBD2 identical over 8 bases. With the DNA end fitting TRBJ2-7 better, the J assignment may be wrong. The CDR3 is 15 residues long. Germline V gene lookup returns CDR1 SGHAT and CDR2 FQNNGV. CDR3 loop: CASSLDLAGSYEQYF. The CDR3 DNA reads TGTGCCAGCAGCTTAGATCTAGCGGGCTCCTACGAGCAGTACTTC.

This clone was detected only once. The chain recombines TRBV6-1 with TRBJ2-7, with unresolved D. V was shortened by 5 bases and J by 6 bases, with 11 bases between the two germline ends. Per the germline V gene, CDR1 is MNHNS and CDR2 is SASEGT. This CDR3 is 12 amino acids long. CDR3 amino acids: CASSWAAGEQYF. The CDR3 coding sequence is TGTGCCAGCAGTTGGGCCGCCGGCGAGCAGTACTTC.

The CDR3 sequence: CSGELGETQYF. CDR3 DNA sequence: TGCTCGGGGGAACTCGGGGAGACCCAGTACTTC. The chain is built from TRBV20-1 and TRBJ2-5; the D gene is possibly TRBD2 (6 bases). In germline, CDR1 is DFQATT, CDR2 SNEGSKA (reference sequence). The CDR3 is 11 residues long.

This clone was counted a few times. This chain joins TRBV4-3 and TRBJ1-2; 8 nucleotides align to TRBD1. This CDR3 has 18 residues. V gave up 0 bases and J gave up 8 bases; unmatched junction bases: 17. CDR1 is LGHNA and CDR2 is YSLEER in the germline V gene. CDR3 DNA: TGCGCCAGCAGCCAAGATGTACGTTCCCGCGGGACAGGCTGGGGCTACACCTTC. Translated, it gives CASSQDVRSRGTGWGYTF.

Only a few counts were recorded for this clone. The chain couples TRBV6-6 to TRBJ2-6; D not certain. CDR1 is MNHNY, CDR2 SVGAGI, per germline (reference sequence). V was trimmed by 7 bases and J by 3 bases, leaving 7 bases between them. This CDR3 spans 13 amino acids. The CDR3 sequence is CASTESGANVLTF. Here the CDR3 DNA reads TGTGCCAGCACCGAGAGTGGGGCCAACGTCCTGACTTTC.